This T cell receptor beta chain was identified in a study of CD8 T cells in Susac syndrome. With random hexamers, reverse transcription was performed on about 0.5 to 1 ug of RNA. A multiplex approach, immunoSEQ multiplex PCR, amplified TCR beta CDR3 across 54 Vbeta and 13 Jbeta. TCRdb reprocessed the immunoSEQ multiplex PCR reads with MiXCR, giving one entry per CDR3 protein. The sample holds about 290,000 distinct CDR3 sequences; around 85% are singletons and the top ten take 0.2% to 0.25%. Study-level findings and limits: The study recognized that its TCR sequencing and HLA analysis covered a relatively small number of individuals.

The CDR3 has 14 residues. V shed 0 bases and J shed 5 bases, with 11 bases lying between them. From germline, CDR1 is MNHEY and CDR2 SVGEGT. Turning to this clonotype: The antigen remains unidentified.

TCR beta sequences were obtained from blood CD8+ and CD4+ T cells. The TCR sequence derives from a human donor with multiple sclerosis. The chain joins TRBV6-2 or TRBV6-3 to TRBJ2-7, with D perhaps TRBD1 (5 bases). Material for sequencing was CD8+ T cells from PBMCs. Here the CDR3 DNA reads TGTGCCAGCAGTTACTCGTCAGGGCCCCACGAGCAGTACTTC. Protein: CASSYSSGPHEQYF.